The 20 T cell receptor beta chains below come from one sample, sequenced in a study of cytomegalovirus exposure and HLA in healthy donors. The primer mix had 60 Vbeta and 13 Jbeta primers. The protocol was immunoSEQ multiplex PCR, while the TCRdb copy is restricted to in-frame clones and leaves out a portion. The table records some 110,000 clones, 65% to 75% of them present only once. The sequenced material came from PBMCs. Receptors originate from a woman aged 45 to 65 in good health and CMV-seropositive.

This chain connects TRBV30 to TRBJ1-2; 8 bases agree with TRBD1. Trimming cost V 3 bases and J 2 bases; bases outside gene matches: 8. Germline assignment: CDR1 GTSNPN and CDR2 SVGIG (reference sequence). The CDR3 extends over 15 amino acids. In DNA form, the CDR3 reads TGTGCCTGGAGGGACAGGGACTGGATAAACTATGGCTACACCTTC. It translates to CAWRDRDWINYGYTF.

This clone was seen more than once but under ten times. The chain couples TRBV28 to TRBJ1-2; D might be TRBD1 (5 bases). Germline V lookup: CDR1 MDHEN, CDR2 SYDVKM. The germline V and J ends were trimmed by 5 bases and 6 bases, with 13 bases remaining between them. This CDR3 is 13 amino acids long. The CDR3 is CASSLYDRDGYTF. The CDR3 DNA is TGTGCCAGCAGTCTCTACGACAGAGATGGCTACACCTTC.

The chain combines TRBV27 with TRBJ1-6; TRBD1 matches 9 bases. Germline V gene data show CDR1 as MNHEY and CDR2 as SMNVEV (reference sequence). The CDR3 loop spans 16 amino acids. V shed 6 bases, J shed 7 bases, and the junction held 10 bases outside the gene matches. As DNA, the CDR3 is TGTGCCAGCAGCATTAACAGGGGGCGGATGAATTCACCCCTCCACTTT. The encoded protein is CASSINRGRMNSPLHF.

The rearrangement links TRBV27 to TRBJ2-7; maybe TRBD1 (6 bases). The CDR3 spans 16 residues. Trimming pared 3 bases from V and 3 bases from J, leaving 18 bases between. Germline V gene lookup returns CDR1 MNHEY and CDR2 SMNVEV (reference sequence). CDR3 coding DNA: TGTGCCAGCAGTTTGGGGACACCGGGACAAGGCTACGAGCAGTACTTC. Its protein product is CASSLGTPGQGYEQYF.

This chain links TRBV7-6 with TRBJ1-3; D may be TRBD1 (5 bases). Germline CDR1 reads SGHVS; CDR2 reads FNYEAQ. Trimming removed 5 bases at V and 1 base at J, with 18 bases between. This CDR3 spans 17 amino acids. CDR3 loop: CASSPRVEGLSGNTIYF. CDR3 DNA: TGTGCCAGCAGCCCCAGGGTGGAAGGGTTGTCTGGAAACACCATATATTTT.

J is TRBJ1-5 and V is TRBV5-1; D unclear. Germline V gives CDR1 SGHRS, CDR2 YFSETQ. V lost 0 bases and J 2 bases, leaving 9 bases between the germline ends. The CDR3 has 15 residues. CDR3 loop: CASSLGEVGNQPQHF. The CDR3 coding sequence is TGCGCCAGCAGCTTGGGAGAGGTAGGCAATCAGCCCCAGCATTTT.

This sequence joins TRBV5-8 and TRBJ2-1, with D hard to call. The CDR3 sequence is 13 residues long. Between the trimmed V and J ends, which lost 4 bases and 4 bases, there was a span of 9 bases. In germline, CDR1 is SGHTS, CDR2 YDEGEE. CDR3 DNA sequence: TGTGCCAGCAGCCTGTCCGGGTACAATGAGCAGTTCTTC. Its translation is CASSLSGYNEQFF.

This sequence joins TRBV5-4 and TRBJ2-7; D uncertain. This CDR3 region has 13 residues. The V end lost 2 bases, the J end lost 7 bases, and 13 bases lay between the germline ends. Germline V lookup: CDR1 SGHNT, CDR2 YYREEE (reference sequence). The CDR3 here is CASSFIPDREQYF. The CDR3 DNA is TGTGCCAGCAGCTTTATCCCTGATCGGGAGCAGTACTTC.

The chain has TRBV6-5 and TRBJ2-3; 10 positions match TRBD2. Germline V gene lookup returns CDR1 MNHEY and CDR2 SVGAGI. This CDR3 contains 15 residues. V shed 5 bases, J shed 6 bases, and the junction held 8 bases outside the gene matches. This CDR3 is CASSMRGLASDTQYF. CDR3 DNA sequence: TGTGCCAGCAGTATGAGGGGACTAGCGTCGGATACGCAGTATTTT.

The chain recombines TRBV6-5 with TRBJ2-1; TRBD2 might be the D (5 bases). The CDR3 extends over 14 amino acids. CDR1 is MNHEY and CDR2 is SVGAGI in the germline V gene. V was trimmed by 5 bases and J by 0 bases, leaving 8 bases between them. CDR3 residues: CASSNRDSYNEQFF. In DNA form, the CDR3 reads TGTGCCAGCAGTAACCGGGACTCCTACAATGAGCAGTTCTTC.

The chain has TRBV27 and TRBJ2-7; 10 positions match TRBD1. The germline V gene has CDR1 MNHEY and CDR2 SMNVEV (reference sequence). With V trimmed by 6 bases and J by 3 bases, 5 bases remained unmatched. The CDR3 runs 14 residues. CDR3 loop: CASSRTGGFYEQYF. The CDR3 DNA follows: TGTGCCAGCAGCCGGACAGGGGGATTCTACGAGCAGTACTTC.

The CDR3 loop reads CASSDEGTHGTDTQYF. In nucleotides, the CDR3 is TGTGCCAGCAGTGACGAGGGTACTCATGGCACAGATACGCAGTATTTT. This chain joins TRBV2 and TRBJ2-3; possible D gene TRBD2, 5 bases. The CDR3 spans 16 residues. Germline CDR1 reads SNHLY; CDR2 reads FYNNEI. Trimming stripped 3 bases from V and 1 base from J, with 14 bases between.

V usage is TRBV5-1 and J usage is TRBJ2-7; D is unclear. Trimming left V 2 bases short and J 0 bases short, with 6 bases between. The CDR3 has 13 amino acids. Germline CDR1 SGHRS, CDR2 YFSETQ. CDR3 protein: CASSFVNSYEQYF. DNA of the CDR3: TGCGCCAGCAGCTTTGTTAACTCCTACGAGCAGTACTTC. The entire variable domain, with the rest obtained from reference TRBV5-1 and TRBJ2-7, is as follows: KAGVTQTPRYLIKTRGQQVTLSCSPISGHRSVSWYQQTPGQGLQFLFEYFSETQRNKGNFPGRFSGRQFSNSRSEMNVSTLELGDSALYLCASSFVNSYEQYFGPGTRLTVT.

The chain has TRBV6-4 and TRBJ2-1, with 8 nucleotides matching TRBD2. CDR1 MRHNA and CDR2 SNTAGT come from the germline V gene. The trim removed 0 bases at V and 5 bases at J, leaving 6 bases unmatched. The CDR3 runs 16 residues. The CDR3 loop is CASSDSPTSADNEQFF. CDR3 nucleotide sequence: TGTGCCAGCAGTGACTCGCCGACTAGCGCGGACAATGAGCAGTTCTTC.

The genes are TRBV5-4 and TRBJ2-3; no reliable D call. This CDR3 is 16 amino acids long. V dropped 4 bases and J dropped 3 bases, with 18 bases sitting between them. Germline CDR1 reads SGHNT; CDR2 reads YYREEE (reference sequence). The CDR3 sequence is CASSPSLAQTTDTQYF. In nucleotides, the CDR3 is TGTGCCAGCAGCCCTTCATTGGCCCAAACAACAGATACGCAGTATTTT. Combining the CDR3 with reference TRBV5-4 and TRBJ2-3 gives the whole variable domain ETGVTQSPTHLIKTRGQQVTLRCSSQSGHNTVSWYQQALGQGPQFIFQYYREEENGRGNFPPRFSGLQFPNYSSELNVNALELDDSALYLCASSPSLAQTTDTQYFGPGTRLTVL.

The chain carries TRBV5-1 and TRBJ1-1; D gene unclear. Trimming pared 4 bases from V and 1 base from J, leaving 11 bases between. Looked up from germline, CDR1 is SGHRS and CDR2 is YFSETQ. The CDR3 totals 14 residues. In nucleotides, the CDR3 is TGCGCCAGCAGCCCGGAGGTTCGGAACACTGAAGCTTTCTTT. The encoded protein is CASSPEVRNTEAFF.

The rearrangement links TRBV4-2 to TRBJ1-2; D is perhaps TRBD1 (6 bases). The CDR3 covers 15 residues. V lost 0 bases to trimming and J lost 6 bases, with 14 bases between them. CDR1 LGHNA and CDR2 YNFKEQ come from the germline V gene. As DNA, the CDR3 is TGTGCCAGCAGCCAAGATTTAGGGACATATGATGGCTACACCTTC. Protein: CASSQDLGTYDGYTF.

The chain is built from TRBV5-1 and TRBJ1-4; a possible D gene is TRBD1 (5 bases). The CDR3 loop spans 14 amino acids. V was cut by 1 base and J by 7 bases, with 11 bases left in between. Germline V gene lookup returns CDR1 SGHRS and CDR2 YFSETQ. CDR3 loop: CASSLQGIGEKLFF. For the CDR3, the DNA is TGCGCCAGCAGCTTGCAGGGTATCGGTGAAAAACTGTTTTTT.

The count of this clone is one. The genes are TRBV4-1 and TRBJ1-1; no clear D gene. The CDR3 contains 14 residues. Germline CDR1 reads MGHRA; CDR2 reads YSYEKL. The V and J ends lost 2 bases and 3 bases respectively, with 10 bases between them. The CDR3 nucleotides are TGCGCCAGCAGCCAACTTCCGGGTGACACTGAAGCTTTCTTT. As protein: CASSQLPGDTEAFF.

This chain joins TRBV7-9 and TRBJ1-5; D may be TRBD1 (5 bases). V was trimmed by 5 bases and J by 7 bases, leaving 12 bases between them. The V gene's germline CDR1 is SEHNR and CDR2 FQNEAQ (reference sequence). This CDR3 has 13 amino acids. CDR3 in amino acids: CASSRDGGQPQHF. In nucleotides, the CDR3 is TGTGCCAGCAGCCGGGACGGGGGGCAGCCCCAGCATTTT.